The rows below give T cell receptor beta chains drawn from one sample of a study of shared clonotypes between healthy human individuals. Measured with immunoSEQ multiplex PCR; TCRdb has only the in-frame clones, and not every one. The sample consists of over 850,000 clones, more than 75% of them appearing once. The sequencing input was memory CD4+ T cells from PBMCs. These TCRs come from a young man in good health. Some clones in this sample may be carry-over from other donors' samples. Each CDR3 is given with its conserved first and last residue. D genes are given only for firm matches. Some rows mark clone size as missing; the rest say once, few, many or name a class of expanded clone.

>TRBJ2-7|.|15|.|TRBV4-3
CASSRRELGGYEQYF
TGCGCCAGCAGCCGCCGGGAGCTAGGGGGATACGAGCAGTACTTC
>TRBJ1-2|.|14|.|TRBV7-2
CASSQRGPWSGYTF
TGTGCCAGCAGCCAAAGGGGCCCCTGGAGCGGCTACACCTTC
>TRBJ2-5|once|15|.|TRBV7-9
CASSFVQGGVETQYF
TGTGCCAGCAGCTTCGTACAGGGAGGGGTCGAGACCCAGTACTTC
>TRBJ2-5|few|13|.|TRBV4-2
CASSQGFQETQYF
TGTGCCAGCAGCCAAGGATTTCAAGAGACCCAGTACTTC
>TRBJ2-5|.|16|TRBD2|TRBV5-1
CASSLELAEGPETQYF
TGCGCCAGCAGCTTGGAACTAGCGGAGGGGCCGGAGACCCAGTACTTC
>TRBJ2-3|once|15|TRBD2|TRBV5-1
CASSLPSGRDITQYF
TGCGCCAGCAGCTTGCCTAGCGGGAGGGATATTACGCAGTATTTT
>TRBJ1-1|.|16|.|TRBV28
CASSLLGGIGNTEAFF
TGTGCCAGCAGTTTATTGGGGGGGATAGGAAACACTGAAGCTTTCTTT
>TRBJ2-5|.|11|.|TRBV10-3
CATGPGETQYF
TGTGCCACCGGGCCGGGAGAGACCCAGTACTTC
>TRBJ1-5|many|13|.|TRBV6-5
CASSYSLNQPQHF
TGTGCCAGCAGTTACTCGTTAAATCAGCCCCAGCATTTT
>TRBJ2-3|few|15|TRBD2|TRBV27
CASSLFGLAADTQYF
TGTGCCAGCAGTTTATTCGGACTAGCGGCGGATACGCAGTATTTT
>TRBJ2-1|.|16|TRBD1|TRBV18
CASSPNSGTAYNEQFF
TGTGCCAGCTCACCCAATTCCGGGACAGCTTACAATGAGCAGTTCTTC
>TRBJ2-3|.|14|.|TRBV4-2
CASLGSGSTDTQYF
TGTGCCAGCCTAGGGAGCGGTAGCACAGATACGCAGTATTTT
>TRBJ1-5|.|13|.|TRBV2
CASTNYRDQPQHF
TGTGCCAGTACCAACTACAGGGATCAGCCCCAGCATTTT
>TRBJ2-3|.|15|.|TRBV6-1
CASSRDVESTDTQYF
TGTGCCAGCAGCCGCGACGTAGAATCCACAGATACGCAGTATTTT
>TRBJ2-2|.|13|.|TRBV30
CAWSVGWAGELFF
TGTGCCTGGAGTGTAGGATGGGCGGGGGAGCTGTTTTTT
>TRBJ1-3|few|16|.|TRBV15
CATSPRQDNSGNTIYF
TGTGCCACCAGCCCCCGACAGGACAACTCTGGAAACACCATATATTTT
>TRBJ2-1|.|15|TRBD2|TRBV6-5
CASSSLAGAYNEQFF
TGTGCCAGCAGCTCCCTAGCGGGAGCCTACAATGAGCAGTTCTTC
>TRBJ2-2|.|13|.|TRBV6-5
CASSPQHTGELFF
TGTGCCAGCAGTCCCCAGCATACCGGGGAGCTGTTTTTT
>TRBJ2-7|.|12|.|TRBV7-2
CASSSSRGEQYF
TGTGCCAGCAGCTCTTCCAGGGGCGAGCAGTACTTC
>TRBJ1-5|few|14|.|TRBV4-2
CASSQGGNNQPQHF
TGTGCCAGCAGCCAAGGAGGCAACAATCAGCCCCAGCATTTT
>TRBJ2-3|.|13|.|TRBV29-1
CSVDRQGPDTQYF
TGCAGCGTCGATCGGCAGGGCCCAGATACGCAGTATTTT
>TRBJ2-2|.|13|.|TRBV5-1
CASSLRSTGELFF
TGCGCCAGCAGCTTGAGATCCACCGGGGAGCTGTTTTTT
>TRBJ2-7|.|14|TRBD1|TRBV7-2
CASSPRDRGHEQYF
TGTGCCAGCAGCCCCCGGGACAGGGGCCACGAGCAGTACTTC
>TRBJ1-2|.|10|.|TRBV20-1
CSAPGYSYTF
TGCAGTGCTCCGGGCTACAGCTACACCTTC
>TRBJ2-1|.|15|TRBD2|TRBV7-2
CASSSRRGRRDEQFF
TGTGCCAGCAGCTCGAGGCGCGGGAGAAGGGATGAGCAGTTCTTC
>TRBJ2-7|.|15|.|TRBV28
CASSLRTASSYEQYF
TGTGCCAGCAGTTTAAGGACGGCAAGCTCCTACGAGCAGTACTTC
>TRBJ2-3|.|17|TRBD2|TRBV4-3
CASSQTHHGRPSDTQYF
TGCGCCAGCAGCCAAACACATCACGGGAGGCCCTCAGATACGCAGTATTTT
>TRBJ1-4|once|15|TRBD1|TRBV10-2
CASSATGVEGEKLFF
TGCGCCAGCAGTGCTACAGGGGTAGAAGGTGAAAAACTGTTTTTT
>TRBJ1-2|.|12|.|TRBV28
CASSQPPQGYTF
TGTGCCAGCAGTCAACCCCCGCAAGGCTACACCTTC
>TRBJ2-7|.|15|.|TRBV28
CASSPPGDGTYEQYF
TGTGCCAGCAGTCCCCCGGGGGATGGGACCTACGAGCAGTACTTC
>TRBJ2-5|.|15|.|TRBV15
CATSRDRRIQETQYF
TGTGCCACCAGCAGAGATCGCCGGATACAAGAGACCCAGTACTTC
>TRBJ1-2|.|11|.|TRBV19
CASTTSGGYTF
TGTGCCAGTACCACCTCCGGCGGCTACACCTTC